The 18 T cell receptor beta chains presented below share a single source sample, sequenced in a study of blood T cell repertoires in COVID-19. Method: immunoSEQ multiplex PCR; TCRdb's copy keeps in-frame clones and lacks some. The sample lists under 95,000 clones, about 83% occurring once. The sample taken for sequencing was peripheral blood. The origin of the receptors is a woman in her 70s with acute or convalescent COVID-19.

The chain recombines TRBV30 with TRBJ2-5, with 7 bases aligning to TRBD2. Germline CDR1 reads GTSNPN; CDR2 reads SVGIG (reference sequence). The junction had 8 bases not matched to a gene; V was cut back by 5 bases and J by 5 bases. The CDR3 runs 13 residues. The CDR3: CAWDRGEWETQYF. In nucleotides, the CDR3 is TGTGCCTGGGACCGGGGGGAGTGGGAGACCCAGTACTTC. The complete variable domain, with remaining parts taken from reference TRBV30 and TRBJ2-5, reads SQTIHQWPATLVQPVGSPLSLECTVEGTSNPNLYWYRQAAGRGLQLLFYSVGIGQISSEVPQNLSASRPQDRQFILSSKKLLLSDSGFYLCAWDRGEWETQYFGPGTRLLVL.

The chain recombines TRBV7-3 with TRBJ1-3, with D perhaps matching TRBD1 (6 bases). The CDR3 contains 16 residues. The V gene lost 4 bases and the J gene lost 6 bases, with 19 bases spanning the gap. Germline values: CDR1 SGHTA, CDR2 FQGTGA. CDR3 nucleotides: TGTGCCAGCAGCTCCACTGGCAGGGGCCAGACAAACACCATATATTTT. Translation: CASSSTGRGQTNTIYF.

The CDR3: CSVETSLGGQETQYF. CDR3 coding DNA: TGCAGCGTTGAAACCTCACTAGGCGGCCAAGAGACCCAGTACTTC. This chain uses TRBV29-1 with TRBJ2-5; D is possibly TRBD2 (5 bases). The CDR3 covers 15 residues. CDR1 is SQVTM, CDR2 ANQGSEA, per germline. Trimming shortened V by 2 bases and J by 1 base, and 14 bases separated the two germline ends. Drawing the rest from reference TRBV29-1 and TRBJ2-5, the complete variable domain is SAVISQKPSRDICQRGTSLTIQCQVDSQVTMMFWYRQQPGQSLTLIATANQGSEATYESGFVIDKFPISRPNLTFSTLTVSNMSPEDSSIYLCSVETSLGGQETQYFGPGTRLLVL.

This chain connects TRBV7-2 to TRBJ1-1; 7 positions match TRBD1. After removal of 5 bases from V and 3 bases from J, the junction contained 6 bases not matched to a gene. Germline V lookup: CDR1 SGHTA, CDR2 FQGNSA. The CDR3 covers 14 residues. The CDR3 nucleotides are TGTGCCAGCAGCCGGGTCGACAGGGACACTGAAGCTTTCTTT. Translation: CASSRVDRDTEAFF.

This clone was counted once. V gene TRBV28 combines with J gene TRBJ1-6; maybe TRBD1 (5 bases). The CDR3 spans 13 residues. Between the trimmed V and J ends, which lost 10 bases and 8 bases, there was a span of 15 bases. Germline CDR1 and CDR2: MDHEN and SYDVKM. CDR3 nucleotides: TGTGCCACCTACAGACAGCCCTATTCACCCCTCCACTTT. This sequence encodes CATYRQPYSPLHF.

This clone showed up just once. The V and J genes are TRBV19 and TRBJ2-1; D is ambiguous. Germline V gives CDR1 LNHDA, CDR2 SQIVND (reference sequence). Trimming took 5 bases from V and 6 from J, leaving 11 bases between them. The CDR3 is 13 amino acids. The CDR3 DNA reads as TGTGCCAGTAGTCCCCCCACAGTCAATGAGCAGTTCTTC. It specifies CASSPPTVNEQFF.

V and J are TRBV12-3 or TRBV12-4 and TRBJ2-7; D unclear. V lost 3 bases to trimming and J lost 2 bases, with 8 bases between them. The CDR3 length is 13 residues. The CDR3 region is CASSLAETYEQYF. CDR3 bases: TGTGCCAGCAGTTTGGCAGAAACCTACGAGCAGTACTTC.

This clone showed up just a few times. The chain carries TRBV7-8 and TRBJ2-5, with 7 bases fitting TRBD2. Germline V gene lookup returns CDR1 SGHVS and CDR2 FQNEAQ. The CDR3 has 14 amino acids. V lost 4 bases and J lost 5; bases outside the gene matches: 7. The CDR3 spells CASSSLAGGETQYF. Here the CDR3 DNA reads TGTGCCAGCAGCTCGTTAGCGGGCGGGGAGACCCAGTACTTC.

Comments on this clone: An end of the junction does not agree with germline; a read error may underlie this. V gene TRBV5-1 combines with J gene TRBJ2-5; maybe TRBD1 (6 bases). Germline values: CDR1 SGHRS, CDR2 YFSETQ. CDR3 length: 14 residues. Here the CDR3 reads CTSSLAGAGETQYF. The CDR3, as DNA: TGCACCAGCAGCTTGGCAGGGGCCGGAGAGACCCAGTACTTC.

The chain joins TRBV3-1 (or the pseudogene TRBV3-2) to TRBJ1-5; TRBD1 matches 7 bases. In germline, CDR1 is LGHDT, CDR2 YNNKEL (reference sequence). The CDR3 totals 14 residues. Trimming took 1 base from V and 9 from J; bases not matched to a gene: 6. The CDR3 sequence: CASSQGDSDRPQHF. The CDR3 region has the DNA TGTGCCAGCAGCCAAGGGGACAGCGATCGGCCCCAGCATTTT.

The rearrangement uses TRBV18 and TRBJ1-2; TRBD1 might be the D (6 bases). This CDR3 spans 14 amino acids. Between the trimmed V and J ends, which lost 6 bases and 6 bases, there was a span of 17 bases. Germline V CDR1 and CDR2: KGHSH, LQKENI. CDR3 sequence: CASSRGGGADGYTF. The CDR3 coding sequence is TGTGCCAGCTCCCGTGGGGGGGGCGCGGATGGCTACACCTTC.

The table lists this clone with a few counts. V and J are TRBV25-1 and TRBJ1-4; D is possibly TRBD1 (6 bases). V shed 3 bases and J shed 8 bases, with 16 bases lying between them. Looked up from germline, CDR1 is MGHDK and CDR2 is SYGVNS. This CDR3 has 15 amino acids. CDR3 loop: CASSDSGGGYEKLFF. The CDR3, as DNA: TGTGCCAGCAGTGACTCGGGGGGCGGATACGAAAAACTGTTTTTT. The full variable domain, its missing parts supplied by reference TRBV25-1 and TRBJ1-4, is EADIYQTPRYLVIGTGKKITLECSQTMGHDKMYWYQQDPGMELHLIHYSYGVNSTEKGDLSSESTVSRIRTEHFPLTLESARPSHTSQYLCASSDSGGGYEKLFFGSGTQLSVL.

The CDR3 sequence: CASRQGIQSNQPQHF. CDR3 nucleotides: TGCGCCAGCAGACAGGGAATTCAATCCAATCAGCCCCAGCATTTT. V gene TRBV4-1 combines with J gene TRBJ1-5; tentative D call: TRBD1 (6 bases). V shed 6 bases and J shed 3 bases, with 15 bases lying between them. Germline-derived CDR1 and CDR2 are MGHRA and YSYEKL. This CDR3 is 15 amino acids long.

This chain joins TRBV18 and TRBJ1-2; no reliable D call. The V end was cut by 1 base, the J end by 2 bases, with 8 bases between. The germline V gene has CDR1 KGHSH and CDR2 LQKENI. The CDR3 spans 14 residues. In DNA form, the CDR3 reads TGTGCCAGCTCACCACGAGGGAGAAACTATGGCTACACCTTC. Translation gives CASSPRGRNYGYTF.

V is TRBV7-3 and J is TRBJ1-6, with a tentative D call TRBD1 (5 bases). Germline lookup yields CDR1 SGHTA and CDR2 FQGTGA. The V and J ends lost 2 bases and 7 bases respectively, with 12 bases between them. The CDR3 extends over 15 amino acids. The chain's CDR3 is CASSLGALGNSPLHF. The CDR3 bases are TGTGCCAGCAGCTTAGGGGCTTTGGGGAATTCACCCCTCCACTTT.

The genes are TRBV30 and TRBJ1-4; 8 bases fit TRBD1. The CDR3 is 16 amino acids. The germline V gene encodes CDR1 GTSNPN and CDR2 SVGIG (reference sequence). The ends lost 7 bases at V and 0 bases at J; junction bases unmatched: 10. The CDR3 bases are TGTGCCTCGGACAGGGAAGTTAAAGCAACTAATGAAAAACTGTTTTTT. Protein sequence: CASDREVKATNEKLFF.

The V and J genes are TRBV2 and TRBJ2-1; D is ambiguous. Germline V gene lookup returns CDR1 SNHLY and CDR2 FYNNEI. V dropped 1 base and J dropped 5 bases, with 18 bases sitting between them. The CDR3 loop spans 17 amino acids. CDR3 residues: CASSEGDTANPNNEQFF. In DNA form, the CDR3 reads TGTGCCAGCAGTGAAGGAGATACAGCTAACCCAAACAATGAGCAGTTCTTC.

This chain links TRBV5-4 with TRBJ2-1, with D possibly being TRBD2 (6 bases). Germline V gene sequence: CDR1 SGHNT, CDR2 YYREEE (reference sequence). This CDR3 has 15 residues. V gave up 1 base and J gave up 7 bases, with 15 bases separating them. The CDR3 coding sequence is TGTGCCAGCAGCTTGCCCGGAGGGGTGTGGAATGAGCAGTTCTTC. Encoded protein: CASSLPGGVWNEQFF.